The clone carrying this T cell receptor (beta chain) was seen a few times. For the second PCR, which ran for roughly 6 to 11 cycles, a sample-barcoded 5' primer and a J-beta primer mix were used. Sequencing recovered at least 3 million CDR3-containing paired-end reads from each sample. TCRdb re-called the 5' RACE reads with MiXCR, one entry per CDR3 protein. The sample has approximately 690,000 distinct CDR3 sequences, roughly three fifths seen once. The sample comes from a study of blood T cells in healthy people across ages. This CDR3 is 13 amino acids long. Germline V CDR1 and CDR2: WNHNN, SYGVQD (reference sequence). V was pared by 0 bases and J by 3 bases, with 6 bases between.

This chain uses TRBV10-1 with TRBJ2-7; no definite D call. Sequenced material: blood. The receptor was derived from a man in his 60s in good health. This CDR3 reads CASSESAIYEQYF. As DNA, the CDR3 is TGCGCCAGCAGTGAGTCTGCAATCTACGAGCAGTACTTC.